This record looks at one T cell receptor (beta chain) sequence and its context. Its specific antigen is unknown. The sample holds no much larger clone one base away, and base qualities are not on file. The source of the sample is a study of blood T cell repertoires in COVID-19 (TCRdb year 2020). About the investigation overall: Samples covering the acute and convalescent phases of COVID-19 were provided by collaborators in the United States, Italy and Spain. The prospective study material was composed of cDNA or gDNA derived from T cells, B-cell-depleted T cells, or PBMCs. Deeply sampled blood TCRbeta repertoires from subjects exposed to, actively infected with, or recovered from COVID-19 were included in the dataset. The repertoires were made available in a free public database intended to serve as a resource for research on the immune response to SARS-CoV-2. The samples were drawn from two sources: the first 160 participants of the ongoing ImmuneRACE study, and 1,200 or so subjects contributed by 6 global collaborators. Nearly every sample came with metadata listing a de-identified subject ID, COVID-19 status, age in years and sex. Where available, HLA class I and class II types were obtained from metadata supplied by the sample provider rather than from assay-based typing.

Results the study describes overall, beyond this receptor: How much clinical and demographic metadata was included differed by source and by participant, and the metadata was provided uncurated.

In Seattle, one collaborating source enrolled patients while the infection was active and tracked those patients longitudinally over the course of disease. The collaborating institutions used their own protocols to collect whole blood in K2EDTA tubes. For TCRbeta analysis, collaborators shipped samples as frozen whole blood, isolated PBMCs, or DNA extracted from either of those sample types. There are 15 amino acids in the CDR3, from cysteine to phenylalanine inclusive. Only the CDR3 DNA stays, 45 bases, in frame from base 1. The germline V gene sets CDR1 to SNHLY and CDR2 to FYNNEI. V lost 4 bases and J lost 7 bases, and the count of bases not matched to a germline gene is 11. The immunoSEQ Assay, a bias-controlled multiplex PCR, was used to amplify TCRbeta CDR3 regions from genomic DNA. On the authors' methods: Within the assay, amplification of reference gene primers was used to estimate how many nucleated cells each sample contained. To quantify the absolute abundance of each unique TCRbeta CDR3 rearrangement, sequence reads were collapsed and filtered. For each sample, productive Simpson clonality was calculated by taking the square root of Simpson's diversity index across productive rearrangements. Imported from immuneACCESS, the table was reduced by TCRdb to in-frame sequences with V and J called. These copies leave out some clones; in studies compared against another copy, an unresolved V gene accounts for under half, and the cause of the remainder is not known. That table supplies the V and J calls and clone size; D and trimming were determined from the DNA. The sample contains under 450,000 clones, 89% of them found a single time. The ten largest make up less than 2% of the sample.

This receptor was identified in a woman in her thirties or forties with COVID-19, enrolled during active disease. Recombination joined TRBV2 with TRBJ1-2; TRBD1 aligns with 8 central bases. Sequencing was done on a sample of peripheral blood. The CDR3 region has the sequence CASSGRQGALLGYTF. At the DNA level, the sequence is TGTGCCAGCAGTGGAAGGCAGGGGGCTTTGCTTGGCTACACCTTC.